This T cell receptor beta chain is from a study of sequential checkpoint blockade in melanoma. Looking at the study overall: Randomization was 1:1 between first-line nivolumab→ipilimumab and ipilimumab→nivolumab. Both treatment sequences were followed by maintenance nivolumab.

This clone was seen a few times. The CDR3 spans 15 residues. The V segment lost 0 bases and the J segment 1 base; nucleotides outside the gene matches: 0. Germline CDR1 is MRHNA and CDR2 is SNTAGT. The assay was immunoSEQ multiplex PCR, and TCRdb's table has in-frame clones only and misses some. The sample includes around 13,000 clones, roughly 85% of them seen just once. Treatment of the sample: randomized to nivolumab then ipilimumab (arm A) or the reverse (arm B). None of the patients previously received DNA-damaging chemotherapy. PBMC sorting kept live CD3+CD8+ cells without CD19 or CD56. The clonotype comes from a human donor with melanoma. The specimen was CD8+ T cells sorted from blood (inferred from file names), collected from a patient given nivolumab and ipilimumab in sequence. The chain has TRBV6-4 and TRBJ2-3, with 8 nucleotides matching TRBD2. CDR3 loop: CASSDSRGGTDTQYF. For the CDR3, the DNA is TGTGCCAGCAGTGACTCGCGGGGGGGCACAGATACGCAGTATTTT.